A selection of T cell receptor beta chains follows, all from one sample in a study of blood T cell repertoires in COVID-19. The table came from immunoSEQ multiplex PCR; TCRdb's copy has only in-frame clones and leaves some out. The sample includes about 56,000 clones, 89% seen only once; the top ten take around 18%. The sample consisted of peripheral blood. These receptors originate from a human donor in a cohort sampled during active COVID-19. Both conserved end residues are part of each CDR3. Fields, in order: J gene, V gene, clone size, D gene, CDR3 protein, CDR3 DNA. The D gene is left open where the match is weak. Not every row has a clone size; where given, it reads once, few, many or a size class.

TRBJ2-1 TRBV5-1 . . CASSLTTGSGVGSSYNEQFF TGCGCCAGCAGCTTGACCACAGGGTCCGGGGTGGGGAGCTCCTACAATGAGCAGTTCTTC
TRBJ2-5 TRBV7-9 . . CASSLISGQETQYF TGTGCCAGCAGCTTAATCTCGGGGCAAGAGACCCAGTACTTC
TRBJ2-3 TRBV10-3 . TRBD2 CAITLAGVTDTQYF TGTGCCATCACCCTAGCGGGGGTCACAGATACGCAGTATTTT
TRBJ2-6 TRBV30 . . CAWSVSLVSGANVLTF TGTGCCTGGAGTGTAAGCCTGGTATCTGGGGCCAACGTCCTGACTTTC
TRBJ2-2 TRBV9 . . CASTNLLGPAGELFF TGTGCCAGCACCAATCTCCTGGGGCCCGCCGGGGAGCTGTTTTTT
TRBJ1-5 TRBV5-8 few . CASSLWGQGGQPQHF TGTGCCAGCAGCTTGTGGGGGCAGGGTGGTCAGCCCCAGCATTTT
TRBJ2-1 TRBV5-4 . . CASSPDWYHEQFF TGTGCCAGCAGCCCAGACTGGTACCATGAGCAGTTCTTC
TRBJ2-5 TRBV6-5 . . CASSRDILETQYF TGTGCCAGCAGCCGAGACATACTAGAGACCCAGTACTTC
TRBJ2-3 TRBV3-1/TRBV3-2 . TRBD2 CASWRAGEDTQYF TGTGCCAGCTGGCGAGCGGGGGAGGATACGCAGTATTTT
TRBJ2-7 TRBV2 . . CASSEARGSVYEQYF TGTGCCAGCAGTGAAGCTAGGGGGTCTGTATACGAGCAGTACTTC
TRBJ2-1 TRBV21-1 . . CASSKAGAGGPNNEQFF TGTGCCAGCAGCAAAGCAGGAGCGGGGGGCCCGAACAATGAGCAGTTCTTC
TRBJ2-1 TRBV2 . TRBD2 CASSETSGGEFF TGTGCCAGCAGTGAAACTAGCGGGGGTGAGTTCTTC
TRBJ2-5 TRBV5-1 . . CASSATGPGETQYF TGCGCCAGCAGCGCAACCGGGCCGGGGGAGACCCAGTACTTC
TRBJ1-2 TRBV7-8 once . CASSLQGTPLANYGYTF TGTGCCAGCAGCTTACAGGGGACCCCTTTAGCTAACTATGGCTACACCTTC
TRBJ2-1 TRBV18 . . CASSPDPGEQFF TGTGCCAGCTCACCGGACCCGGGGGAGCAGTTCTTC
TRBJ1-3 TRBV5-4 . TRBD1 CASSEGTDGNTIYF TGTGCCAGCAGCGAAGGGACAGACGGAAACACCATATATTTT
TRBJ2-7 TRBV7-9 few . CASSPAVVYEQYF TGTGCCAGCAGCCCAGCGGTGGTCTACGAGCAGTACTTC
TRBJ2-5 TRBV5-1 . . CASSFGAQETQYF TGCGCCAGCAGCTTTGGAGCTCAAGAGACCCAGTACTTC
TRBJ1-2 TRBV19 . . CASSISSATTANYGYTF TGTGCCAGTAGTATATCCTCAGCGACTACTGCTAACTATGGCTACACCTTC
TRBJ1-1 TRBV6-2/TRBV6-3 . TRBD1 CASNPGQGARTAFF TGTGCCAGCAACCCAGGACAGGGGGCGCGTACAGCTTTCTTT
TRBJ2-7 TRBV6-2/TRBV6-3 . TRBD1 CASSYHRDRGPEQYF TGTGCCAGCAGTTACCACCGGGACAGGGGGCCCGAGCAGTACTTC
TRBJ2-5 TRBV4-2 . TRBD2 CASSRTPSGGAAWETQYF TGTGCCAGCAGCCGGACCCCTAGCGGGGGGGCCGCATGGGAGACCCAGTACTTC
TRBJ2-1 TRBV30 . . CAWSHPGMNEQFF TGTGCCTGGAGCCATCCGGGGATGAATGAGCAGTTCTTC
TRBJ2-3 TRBV10-2 . TRBD2 CASSGVGTSAWTQYF TGCGCCAGCAGTGGGGTGGGGACTAGCGCCTGGACGCAGTATTTT
TRBJ1-2 TRBV19 . TRBD1 CASSVDRVGGYTF TGTGCCAGTAGTGTGGACAGGGTCGGAGGCTACACCTTC
TRBJ1-6 TRBV7-2 few TRBD1 CASSRTGGSSYNSPLHF TGTGCCAGCAGCAGGACAGGGGGAAGCTCCTATAATTCACCCCTCCACTTT
TRBJ1-1 TRBV9 . TRBD1 CASSPTGTGRVEAFF TGTGCCAGCAGCCCCACCGGGACAGGGAGGGTTGAAGCTTTCTTT
TRBJ1-3 TRBV10-1 . . CASSEGPGNTIYF TGCGCCAGCAGTGAGGGGCCTGGAAACACCATATATTTT
TRBJ2-5 TRBV6-5 once TRBD2 CASSPTSGGRETQYF TGTGCCAGCAGCCCCACTAGCGGGGGCAGGGAGACCCAGTACTTC
TRBJ2-3 TRBV14 once TRBD2 CASSQPGTTYTDTQYF TGTGCCAGCAGCCAGCCCGGGACTACCTACACAGATACGCAGTATTTT
TRBJ1-2 TRBV10-3 . . CAISGPRYGYTF TGTGCCATCAGTGGCCCGAGATATGGCTACACCTTC
TRBJ1-5 TRBV11-3 . . CASSLDQGACTLVWNQPQHF TGTGCCAGCAGCTTAGATCAGGGTGCCTGTACCTTGGTCTGGAATCAGCCCCAGCATTTT
TRBJ2-3 TRBV7-2 . . CASRSGGRTDTQYF TGTGCCAGCAGGTCGGGGGGCCGCACAGATACGCAGTATTTT
TRBJ2-1 TRBV7-2 . TRBD2 CASSRLAGGSNNEQFF TGTGCCAGCAGCCGTCTAGCGGGGGGCTCGAACAATGAGCAGTTCTTC
TRBJ1-1 TRBV7-9 once TRBD1 CASSGQVMNTEAFF TGTGCCAGCAGCGGACAGGTCATGAACACTGAAGCTTTCTTT
TRBJ2-7 TRBV4-3 . . CASSPSRLWQYF TGCGCCAGCAGCCCGTCCCGACTTTGGCAGTACTTC
TRBJ1-3 TRBV29-1 . . CSATGSIGNTIYF TGCAGCGCAACAGGTAGTATCGGAAACACCATATATTTT
TRBJ2-7 TRBV6-5 . . CASSYSSRVPYEQYF TGTGCCAGCAGTTACTCTTCCAGGGTCCCCTACGAGCAGTACTTC
TRBJ2-3 TRBV7-9 . TRBD2 CASSSRGWGSGGRDTQYF TGTGCCAGCAGCTCTAGGGGTTGGGGTAGCGGGGGGCGAGATACGCAGTATTTT
TRBJ2-1 TRBV18 . TRBD2 CASSPGSGGVYNEQFF TGTGCCAGCTCACCGGGGAGCGGGGGGGTCTACAATGAGCAGTTCTTC
TRBJ1-5 TRBV4-2 . . CASSQLTGNQPQHF TGTGCCAGCAGCCAACTCACAGGGAATCAGCCCCAGCATTTT
TRBJ2-7 TRBV7-2 . TRBD2 CASSFTSGGAREQYF TGTGCCAGCAGCTTTACCAGCGGGGGGGCGCGGGAGCAGTACTTC
TRBJ2-7 TRBV7-8 . TRBD2 CASSFLTSAISSYEQYF TGTGCCAGCAGCTTTCTCACTAGCGCCATCAGCTCCTACGAGCAGTACTTC
TRBJ2-1 TRBV2 . TRBD2 CASSAGGYNEQFF TGTGCCAGCAGTGCGGGAGGCTACAATGAGCAGTTCTTC
TRBJ2-3 TRBV4-3 . . CASSQGKRTSTDTQYF TGCGCCAGCAGCCAAGGGAAAAGGACAAGCACAGATACGCAGTATTTT
TRBJ2-3 TRBV5-1 . TRBD2 CASSVGLGDTQYF TGCGCCAGCAGCGTCGGACTAGGAGATACGCAGTATTTT
TRBJ1-5 TRBV3-1/TRBV3-2 . . CASSRSFGGGNEPQHF TGTGCCAGCAGCCGAAGCTTCGGGGGTGGGAATGAGCCCCAGCATTTT
TRBJ2-1 TRBV9 . TRBD1 CASSREGTGVANEQFF TGTGCCAGCAGCAGGGAGGGGACAGGGGTTGCCAATGAGCAGTTCTTC
TRBJ2-1 TRBV2 . TRBD2 CASSALGPGLAGGRKFF TGTGCCAGCAGTGCTTTAGGGCCGGGACTAGCCGGGGGACGTAAGTTCTTC
TRBJ1-3 TRBV11-2 . . CASSLGADYVSGNTIYF TGTGCCAGCAGCTTAGGGGCAGACTACGTCTCTGGAAACACCATATATTTT
TRBJ1-2 TRBV20-1 . . CSALWLYGYTF TGCAGTGCTCTCTGGCTGTATGGCTACACCTTC
TRBJ2-4 TRBV5-1 . TRBD1 CASSDPGQGAKNIQYF TGCGCCAGCAGCGATCCGGGACAGGGAGCTAAAAACATTCAGTACTTC
TRBJ1-5 TRBV18 . . CASSPGWGDSAQHF TGTGCCAGCTCACCCGGCTGGGGGGACTCAGCCCAGCATTTT
TRBJ1-3 TRBV15 . TRBD1 CATSRDRGTGNTIYF TGTGCCACCAGCAGAGACAGGGGGACTGGAAACACCATATATTTT